This T cell receptor delta chain was profiled in a study of γδ T cells in repeated Plasmodium falciparum infection. Study at large: Donors had four controlled P. falciparum NF54 infections over roughly 610 days. Some Malian samples span acute malaria episodes; others come from no-transmission periods.

On this clone itself: Its antigen is unidentified. TCRdb attributes to this sequence the protein of a much larger clone, which differs from the DNA translation at residue 12; a read error is likely, and the protein displayed is translated from the DNA.

TRG and TRD sequences were obtained from every sorted gammadelta sample. TCRdb repeated clone calling on the multiplex PCR reads with CATT. The sample has around 49,000 delta-chain clones; around 2% are singletons. Flow sorting of PBMC yielded separate Vgamma9/Vdelta2+ and Vdelta2-negative gammadelta T cell populations for bulk repertoire analysis. From germline, CDR1 is TSWWSYY and CDR2 QGS. Unmatched junction bases numbered 25, after V lost 2 bases and J lost 10 bases. This CDR3 comprises 21 residues. Overall study results and limits: Vdelta2-negative gammadelta repertoires appeared less diverse and less shared in Malian than Australian children.

The sample taken for sequencing was gamma-delta T cells from blood. This chain joins TRDV1 and TRDJ1, with 13 bases fitting TRDD3. The J gene, left out of TCRdb, was set here by checking the DNA against germline. The sequence was collected from a pool of human donors (malaria-infected and uninfected, not separated). The CDR3 loop is CALGERGRGSYAYWGIRRLIF. CDR3 DNA sequence: TGTGCTCTTGGGGAAAGAGGGAGGGGTTCCTACGCCTACTGGGGGATACGACGACTCATCTTT.